This TCR beta chain emerged from a study of blood T cell repertoires in COVID-19. For the study at large: From T cells, B-cell-depleted T cells, or PBMCs came the material, which was cDNA or gDNA.

Germline-derived CDR1 and CDR2 are SGHRS and YFSETQ. V was shortened by 2 bases and J by 8 bases, with 18 bases between the two germline ends. CDR3 size: 15 residues. Original methodology: Amplification from reference gene primers served as the basis for estimated nucleated cell counts. TCRdb keeps only in-frame clones here, not all; method: immunoSEQ multiplex PCR. V, J and clone size are those of that table, while D and trimming were read from the DNA. This table holds roughly 150,000 clones, 80% to 90% found once. This chain links TRBV5-1 with TRBJ2-3; a possible D gene is TRBD2 (5 bases). The sequenced sample consisted of peripheral blood. The sequence was obtained from a woman aged 45 to 65 in a cohort sampled during active or convalescent COVID-19. This CDR3 is CASSLLEEGLGTQYF. The CDR3 DNA sequence: TGCGCCAGCAGCTTATTGGAAGAGGGTCTAGGTACGCAGTATTTT.